These T cell receptor beta chains were read from a single sample in a study of T cell responses to AZD1222 COVID-19 vaccine. Produced via immunoSEQ multiplex PCR; TCRdb's table is partial and in-frame only. The profile shows approximately 94,000 clones, around 90% of them singletons. Here the sequenced sample was peripheral blood, taken on day 0 of AZD1222 vaccination. Receptors originate from an adult in good health. Each CDR3 is given with its conserved first and last residue. D genes are given only for firm matches. Clone size is given for some rows only: seen once, a few or many times, or a class if the clone is expanded.

d_gene	j_gene	abundance	v_gene	CDR3nt	CDR3aa
TRBD2	TRBJ2-1	.	TRBV3-1/TRBV3-2	TGTGCCAGCAGCCAAGCCGCGGCGGGAGGCGACAATGAGCAGTTCTTC	CASSQAAAGGDNEQFF
TRBD1	TRBJ2-7	.	TRBV29-1	TGCAGCGTTGTTAGCGTAGGACAGGGTCAGTACGAGCAGTACTTC	CSVVSVGQGQYEQYF
.	TRBJ2-2	.	TRBV27	TGTGCCAGCAGTTTAAATGCCGGGGAGCTGTTTTTT	CASSLNAGELFF
.	TRBJ1-1	.	TRBV7-9	TGTGCCAGCAGGCAAGGGACAACGAATGCGGGCACTGAAGCTTTCTTT	CASRQGTTNAGTEAFF
TRBD1	TRBJ2-7	.	TRBV6-1	TGTGCCAGCAGTGAATTTTGGGACAGGGGATACGAGCAGTACTTC	CASSEFWDRGYEQYF
.	TRBJ1-2	.	TRBV4-1	TGCGCCAGCAGCCAAGGAGGGAGTGGCTACACCTTC	CASSQGGSGYTF
.	TRBJ1-5	.	TRBV2	TGTGCCAGCAGCCTCAACGAAAATCAGCCCCAGCATTTT	CASSLNENQPQHF
.	TRBJ1-4	.	TRBV27	TGTGCCAGCAGTTTCAGGCCAACTAATGAAAAACTGTTTTTT	CASSFRPTNEKLFF
TRBD2	TRBJ2-1	.	TRBV6-5	TGTGCCACATTGGGACTAGGAGCGGGACTAGGTGAGCAGTTCTTC	CATLGLGAGLGEQFF
.	TRBJ2-2	.	TRBV28	TGTGCCAGCAGTTTGGGGTCAGGACACACCGGGGAGCTGTTTTTT	CASSLGSGHTGELFF
.	TRBJ1-6	.	TRBV2	TGTGCCAGCAGCCGCGGGACAATAGGTACAGTTTCACCCCTCCACTTT	CASSRGTIGTVSPLHF
.	TRBJ2-7	.	TRBV9	TGTGCCAGCAGCGTAGGGGCGGATGCCTCCTACGAGCAGTACTTC	CASSVGADASYEQYF
TRBD1	TRBJ2-1	.	TRBV11-3	TGTGCCAGCAGCTTAGTACCGGGACAGGGGTTGCAGTTCTTC	CASSLVPGQGLQFF
.	TRBJ2-2	.	TRBV5-1	TGCGCCAGCAGCTTGGTTGGTGGGCGAACCGGGGAGCTGTTTTTT	CASSLVGGRTGELFF
.	TRBJ2-1	.	TRBV19	TGTGCCAGTAGTATAGGTGTAGTGGCAGAGCAGTTCTTC	CASSIGVVAEQFF
TRBD1	TRBJ1-2	.	TRBV28	TGTGCCAGCAGTTCCGGGGGACAGGGCGGAAACTATGGCTACACCTTC	CASSSGGQGGNYGYTF
.	TRBJ1-4	.	TRBV7-9	TGTGCCAGCAGTTCCGATGGGGAAAAACTGTTTTTT	CASSSDGEKLFF
.	TRBJ1-4	.	TRBV6-5	TGTGCCAGCGGGGGATGGGGCGGCACTAATGAAAAACTGTTTTTT	CASGGWGGTNEKLFF
.	TRBJ1-1	.	TRBV28	TGTGCCAGCAGGTTACGGCAAACGAGGAACACTGAAGCTTTCTTT	CASRLRQTRNTEAFF
.	TRBJ2-3	.	TRBV28	TGTGCCAGCAGTTTTTCAGATACGCAGTATTTT	CASSFSDTQYF
.	TRBJ1-3	once	TRBV25-1	TGTGCCAGCAGTGATGTGTTCAACTCTGGAAACACCATATATTTT	CASSDVFNSGNTIYF
.	TRBJ1-1	.	TRBV9	TGTGCCAGCAGCCCACGGGGTAGGGTGGCGGACACTGAAGCTTTCTTT	CASSPRGRVADTEAFF
.	TRBJ1-1	.	TRBV18	TGTGCCAGCTCACCCAACCGAAACACTGAAGCTTTCTTT	CASSPNRNTEAFF
TRBD1	TRBJ2-7	few	TRBV2	TGTGCCAGCAGGGACAGGGGAGGCTACGAGCAGTACTTC	CASRDRGGYEQYF
TRBD1	TRBJ2-2	.	TRBV19	TGTGCCAGTACTGGGGACAGACAAAGCACCGGGGAGCTGTTTTTT	CASTGDRQSTGELFF
.	TRBJ1-1	.	TRBV18	TGTGCCAGCTCACCAGGGGGCCTAAACACTGAAGCTTTCTTT	CASSPGGLNTEAFF
TRBD2	TRBJ2-2	.	TRBV5-4	TGTGCCAGCAGCTTGGCTAGCGGGAGGTCCACCGGGGAGCTGTTTTTT	CASSLASGRSTGELFF
TRBD2	TRBJ2-7	.	TRBV7-7	TGTGCTAGCAGCTCGGGACTAGCGGGAGTAGGCGAGCAGTACTTC	CASSSGLAGVGEQYF
TRBD2	TRBJ2-4	.	TRBV7-9	TGTGCCAGCAGCTTACGGCGGGAGGGTGCCAAAAACATTCAGTACTTC	CASSLRREGAKNIQYF
.	TRBJ2-2	.	TRBV10-3	TGTGCCATCAGTGAGTCGGATTGGGCGGACGGGGAGCTGTTTTTT	CAISESDWADGELFF
.	TRBJ2-2	.	TRBV4-2	TGTGCCAGCAGCCCATTAAGGGGGGAAACCGGGGAGCTGTTTTTT	CASSPLRGETGELFF
.	TRBJ2-1	.	TRBV5-1	TGCGCCAGCAGCTTGACGTCAGGGGCTTACAATGAGCAGTTCTTC	CASSLTSGAYNEQFF
.	TRBJ2-7	.	TRBV6-6	TGTGCCAGCAGTCTCGGACAGCTCCAAGGCTCCTACGAGCAGTACTTC	CASSLGQLQGSYEQYF
.	TRBJ2-2	once	TRBV10-3	TGTGCCATCAGTGGGAACAGGGCAGACGGGGAGCTGTTTTTT	CAISGNRADGELFF
.	TRBJ1-4	.	TRBV19	TGTGCCTCCCTAGGGGTTGCAACTAATGAAAAACTGTTTTTT	CASLGVATNEKLFF
TRBD2	TRBJ2-1	.	TRBV2	TGTGCCAGCAGTGAATTGGGACTAGCGTCCTACAATGAGCAGTTCTTC	CASSELGLASYNEQFF